Reported below is one T cell receptor beta chain. This entry belongs to a study of technical replicates of blood from several donors. The CDR3 runs to 16 residues. CDR1 is SGHNT and CDR2 is YENEEA in the germline V gene. The J segment lost 4 bases and the V segment lost 4 bases, leaving 12 bases of the junction unmatched. TCRdb keeps only in-frame clones here, not all; method: immunoSEQ multiplex PCR. The sample lists 100,000 or so clones; around 96% were seen once. The chain has TRBV11-3 and TRBJ1-2, with TRBD1 matching over 7 bases. The sequence came from a human donor in good health. The sequenced sample was T cells isolated from PBMCs. The CDR3 is CASSSILGDRSYGYTF. CDR3 DNA: TGTGCCAGCAGCTCGATCCTAGGGGACAGATCCTATGGCTACACCTTC. The whole variable domain, remainder taken from reference TRBV11-3 and TRBJ1-2, is EAGVVQSPRYKIIEKKQPVAFWCNPISGHNTLYWYLQNLGQGPELLIRYENEEAVDDSQLPKDRFSAERLKGVDSTLKIQPAELGDSAVYLCASSSILGDRSYGYTFGSGTRLTVV.